The entry below describes one T cell receptor (beta chain). The data were taken from a study of blood T cell repertoires in COVID-19. Study in general: Both acute and convalescent COVID-19 samples were obtained from the United States, Italy and Spain. PBMCs, B-cell-depleted T cells, or T cells provided the cDNA or gDNA that made up the material.

Unmatched junction bases numbered 7, after V lost 2 bases and J lost 11 bases. Germline V gene lookup returns CDR1 SEHNR and CDR2 FQNEAQ (reference sequence). The CDR3 covers 14 residues. How the authors handled the data: The assay estimated nucleated cells by amplifying reference gene primers. Only in-frame clones appear in the TCRdb table, and some are missing; sequencing was by immunoSEQ multiplex PCR. V, J and clone size are those of that table, while D and trimming were read from the DNA. The sample includes about 160,000 clones, approximately 81% seen only once; the top ten take 2.5% to 4%. The chain uses TRBV7-9 and TRBJ2-1; 9 nucleotides agree with TRBD2. Sequenced input: peripheral blood. The clonotype comes from a human donor with acute or convalescent COVID-19. The donor label of this sample is uncertain. This chain's CDR3 is CASSLQRGAIQQFF. The CDR3 DNA reads as TGTGCCAGCAGCTTACAGCGGGGGGCCATCCAGCAGTTCTTC.